This T cell receptor beta chain was recovered during a study of T cells in Graves' hyperthyroidism and ophthalmopathy. Regarding the study as a whole: Most thyroid clonotypes that were expanded above 0.001 also turned up in blood.

This clonotype was counted many times. What it binds is not known. Amplified TCR beta CDR3 regions came from RNA transcripts. With the HTBI primer set, the TCR CDR3 went through a first round of RT-PCR. A single record per CDR3 protein comes from TCRdb applying MiXCR to the multiplex PCR reads. The table includes hundreds of thousands of distinct CDR3 sequences, roughly 14% detected once. The specimen sequenced was blood. This clonotype was sampled from a man between 18 and 35 years old with Graves' ophthalmopathy.

The CDR3 bases are TGTGCCAGCAGTGCCTCAGGGCGCGGCATCACCATATATTTT. Amino acids: CASSASGRGITIYF. The rearrangement links TRBV28 to TRBJ1-3; tentative D call: TRBD1 (5 bases). CDR1 is MDHEN, CDR2 SYDVKM, per germline. CDR3 size: 14 residues. The V end lost 5 bases, the J end lost 9 bases, and 17 bases lay between the germline ends.